This TCR beta chain emerged from a study of shared clonotypes between healthy human individuals (dated by TCRdb to the early 2020s). For the wider study: A few men and a couple of women, aged 18 to 49 years, made up the cohort. Between about 0.85 and 9.5 billion PBMCs per donor were obtained by leukapheresis. Libraries were prepared and TCR repertoires were sequenced by different laboratories using diverse techniques, in order to increase sequencing depth and limit assay-specific biases. Blood TCR repertoires of several healthy adults were deeply sequenced to estimate repertoire size and the extent of clonotype sharing between individuals. For each donor, CD4 naive and CD4 memory were each given three plates, CD8 naive was given two plates, and CD8 memory was given one plate.

CD8 naive samples were obtained by positive selection for CCR7 among CD45RO-negative cells, yielding a CD45RA+CCR7+ population from which TemRA cells were excluded. Healthy HIV-negative adults with no recently reported acute infections or vaccinations were included as donors. Only Caucasian adults living in Nashville, Tennessee, USA were represented among the donors. After blood collection by leukapheresis, PBMCs were isolated using Ficoll-Histopaque density gradient centrifugation and then cryopreserved in the vapor phase of liquid nitrogen. Analytical flow cytometry was used to check the purity and quantity of each magnetically sorted T cell population. Genomic DNA was isolated from every sorted fraction and measured by UV absorbance on a Nanodrop 2000c. Using the deep immunoSEQ assay, multiplex PCR amplified TCR CDR3 regions from genomic DNA. For each cell subset, the extracted genomic DNA was distributed evenly across all wells of several immunoSEQ 96-well plates, and each plate served as one replicate. Each replicate PCR for sorted subsets received around 0.2 ug genomic DNA, equal to tens of thousands of T cell genomes. The purified libraries were quantified using a Qubit 3.0 fluorometer, sized with a Bioanalyzer 2100, and then quantified again using the KAPA Library Quantification kit. Every immunoSEQ 96-well plate was sequenced on a dedicated single-read 150-cycle Illumina NextSeq 550 flow cell. The original methods were these. Because the immunoSEQ output held only junctional sequences and lacked quality scores, the filtering could not match the filtering applied to full-length reads. Sequences were annotated with PyIR, a Python wrapper for IgBLAST v1.9, using IMGT germline references to assign V/J genes and CDR3. Reads were filtered out if the reads had weak V/J assignments (E-value above 1e-6), no CDR3, stop codons, out-of-frame junctions, or ambiguous translated residues. A V3J clonotype was defined by an identical inferred V gene, J gene, and CDR3 amino acid sequence. Percentage overlap between repertoires was calculated by dividing the number of shared unique clonotypes by the size of the smaller repertoire. RTK rarefaction, the Chao1 estimator, and Recon v2.1 estimates of unobserved clonotypes were used to assess repertoire richness. Generation probabilities were computed with OLGA for all TCRbeta clonotypes obtained by the gDNA method from a handful of donors. TCRdb's version of the immuneACCESS table is confined to in-frame rearrangements and falls short of the full clone set. An unresolved V gene accounts for under half of the shortfall where checked; the remainder is of unknown origin. V and J calls and clone size follow that table, whereas D and trimming were derived from the DNA. The sample table records over 2,000,000 clones; 85% to 95% of these occur just once. The top ten hold about 1.7% of the sample.

As to this clone: Its antigen is currently not known. No much larger clone exists at a distance of one base, and base qualities are not known. Different DNA sequences within this sample yield the same CDR3.

Points the paper makes about the study in general: Rarefaction of sorted-subset datasets indicated incomplete sequencing despite the large sequencing depth. Clonotypes shared by all four sorted-subset donors showed higher generation probabilities than non-shared clonotypes. Naive subsets generally had larger estimated clonotype richness than memory subsets did. Sampling was limited to blood, and TCR repertoires in tissue likely differ from TCR repertoires in blood. Because the study included a small number of donors, the genetic and exposure-history diversity represented was limited. Pairwise subsampling indicated that sequencing depth was expected to affect the degree of clonotype sharing among donors. Roughly 5.2% of naive CD4, 3.5% of naive CD8, around 2.3% of memory CD4, and more than 0.35% of memory CD8 clonotypes were shared across a few donors.

The germline V gene provides CDR1 SGDLS and CDR2 YYNGEE. The CDR3 has 14 amino acids, counting the end cysteine and phenylalanine. The retained sequence is limited to the CDR3, 42 bases, with the frame set at the first base. V is cut by 0 bases and J by 6 bases, and the space between the germline ends is 9 bases. The sample consisted of naive CD8+ T cells from PBMCs. According to the study, the label for this sample's cell subset or site signals: CD45RA+CCR7+. Rearrangement joined TRBV9 to TRBJ2-2; the D segment might be TRBD1 or TRBD2, since each matches 6 bases. This receptor was taken from a man younger than 35 in good health. Some clones in this sample may be carry-over from other donors' samples. The CDR3 region reads CASSVAGGAGELFF. The nucleotide sequence is TGTGCCAGCAGCGTAGCCGGGGGCGCCGGGGAGCTGTTTTTT. The full variable domain, completed from the reference TRBV9 and TRBJ2-2 proteins outside the CDR3, reads DSGVTQTPKHLITATGQRVTLRCSPRSGDLSVYWYQQSLDQGLQFLIQYYNGEERAKGNILERFSAQQFPDLHSELNLSSLELGDSALYFCASSVAGGAGELFFGEGSRLTVL.